This entry describes one T cell receptor (beta chain). The target antigen is unknown. The CDR3 contains 14 residues. The V and J ends lost 7 bases and 6 bases, in that order; junction bases with no gene match: 8. Germline loops: CDR1 MNHNY, CDR2 SVGAGI (reference sequence). The data are from a study of beta chain features in type 1 diabetes. Study information: Cells sorted and examined across all samples totaled approximately 100 million. Study-wide results and limits: Patients with Type 1 diabetes showed moderately but significantly shorter TCRB CDR3s in all four CD4+ subsets.

Expressed TCRB transcripts were sequenced after all isolated RNA was converted to cDNA. The table came from immunoSEQ multiplex PCR; TCRdb's copy has only in-frame clones and leaves some out. The data hold some 640,000 clones, with over 12% observed a single time. V gene TRBV6-6 combines with J gene TRBJ2-1, with 8 bases that match TRBD1. Input material: naive CD4+ T cells from blood. The TCR sequence derives from a man aged 18 to 35 with type 1 diabetes. The CDR3: CASIPGTGPNEQFF. The CDR3 DNA is TGTGCCAGCATCCCCGGGACAGGCCCCAATGAGCAGTTCTTC.